This record looks at one T cell receptor (beta chain) sequence and its context. The assay was immunoSEQ multiplex PCR, and TCRdb's table has in-frame clones only and misses some. The sample shows 53,000 or so clones, around nine tenths of them seen only once. CDR3 length: 15 amino acids. Per the germline V gene, CDR1 is LGHDT and CDR2 is YNNKEL (reference sequence). V shed 5 bases, J shed 9 bases, and the junction held 7 bases outside the gene matches. The sample belongs to a study of blood T cell repertoires in COVID-19. About the research overall: The United States, Italy and Spain provided the acute and convalescent COVID-19 samples. Sample material is recorded as cDNA or gDNA derived from T cells, B-cell-depleted T cells, or PBMCs.

This sequence was found in a man at least 80 years old with acute or convalescent COVID-19. This rearrangement joins TRBV3-1 (or the pseudogene TRBV3-2) to TRBJ1-6; 10 nucleotides match TRBD1. Material for sequencing was peripheral blood. DNA of the CDR3: TGTGCCAGCAGCTTTCCCGGGACAGGGGTTTCACCCCTCCACTTT. Amino acids: CASSFPGTGVSPLHF.